This is a list of T cell receptor beta chains from one sample in a study of blood T cell repertoires in COVID-19. Method: immunoSEQ multiplex PCR; TCRdb's copy keeps in-frame clones and lacks some. The table includes 470,000 or so clones, 70% to 90% detected once. Sequencing was done on a sample of PBMCs or T cells enriched from blood (not recorded which). The receptors derive from a young woman with acute COVID-19. The CDR3 runs from the conserved cysteine through the conserved F or W. Fields, in order: clone size, CDR3 length, V gene, J gene, D gene, CDR3 DNA, CDR3 protein. A D gene is named only where the DNA matches it firmly. Some rows have no size entry. The others give once, few or many, or a class for an expanded clone.

-	19	TRBV3-1/TRBV3-2	TRBJ1-6	-	TGTGCCAGCAGCCAAACCAACAGGCTCTTCCATTCATTTTATTCACCCCTCCACTTT	CASSQTNRLFHSFYSPLHF
once	13	TRBV6-5	TRBJ2-7	-	TGTGCCAGCAGTTATGGACTTTCCTACGAGCAGTACTTC	CASSYGLSYEQYF
-	14	TRBV7-6	TRBJ2-7	-	TGTGCCAGCAGCTTAGCGGGAGCTCGCTACGAGCAGTACTTC	CASSLAGARYEQYF
-	14	TRBV11-2	TRBJ1-4	TRBD1	TGTGCCAGCAGCCCGACAGGGATTAATGAAAAACTGTTTTTT	CASSPTGINEKLFF
-	13	TRBV10-3	TRBJ1-2	-	TGTGCCATCAGTGACGGGGAGGGCTATGGCTACACCTTC	CAISDGEGYGYTF
-	16	TRBV7-2	TRBJ2-3	TRBD1	TGTGCCAGCAGCTTAGGACAGGGAAGCCTGCAGTGGTCGCAGTATTTT	CASSLGQGSLQWSQYF
-	10	TRBV5-1	TRBJ1-4	-	TGCGCCAGCAGCTTGGCCTTCGGACAGTTT	CASSLAFGQF
-	16	TRBV6-1	TRBJ1-4	-	TGTGCCAGCAGTGATCTGCGGGGGAGGCGAGGAGAAAAACTGTTTTTT	CASSDLRGRRGEKLFF
few	17	TRBV5-5	TRBJ2-7	TRBD1	TGTGCCAGCAGCTTGGTCCTACTGGGACAGGGATCCTACGAGCAGTACTTC	CASSLVLLGQGSYEQYF
-	16	TRBV4-1	TRBJ2-5	TRBD2	TGCGCCAGCAGCCAAGTCCTAGCGGAACTCCAAGAGACCCAGTACTTC	CASSQVLAELQETQYF
-	16	TRBV5-5	TRBJ2-7	TRBD1	TGTGCCAGCAGCCCTATCCCTGACAGGGGGCCCTACGAGCAGTACTTC	CASSPIPDRGPYEQYF
-	15	TRBV2	TRBJ1-5	-	TGTGCCAGCAGTGATACTCAATATGTCGGGCAGCCCCAGCATTTT	CASSDTQYVGQPQHF
once	10	TRBV19	TRBJ1-1	-	TGTGCCGCAGGGAACACTGAAGCTTTCTTT	CAAGNTEAFF
-	14	TRBV10-3	TRBJ1-5	-	TGTGCCATCAGTGGACAGGCTAGCAATCAGCCCCAGCATTTT	CAISGQASNQPQHF
-	15	TRBV6-5	TRBJ1-5	TRBD1	TGTGCCAGCAGCCGACGGACAGGACCGAATCAGCCCCAGCATTTT	CASSRRTGPNQPQHF
-	13	TRBV4-3	TRBJ2-4	TRBD2	TGCGCCAGCAGCCAAGAAGAGGGAGGGATTCAGTACTTC	CASSQEEGGIQYF
-	15	TRBV5-6	TRBJ1-5	TRBD1	TGTGCCAGCACCAGGGGGTGGGGCTTCAATCAGCCCCAGCATTTT	CASTRGWGFNQPQHF